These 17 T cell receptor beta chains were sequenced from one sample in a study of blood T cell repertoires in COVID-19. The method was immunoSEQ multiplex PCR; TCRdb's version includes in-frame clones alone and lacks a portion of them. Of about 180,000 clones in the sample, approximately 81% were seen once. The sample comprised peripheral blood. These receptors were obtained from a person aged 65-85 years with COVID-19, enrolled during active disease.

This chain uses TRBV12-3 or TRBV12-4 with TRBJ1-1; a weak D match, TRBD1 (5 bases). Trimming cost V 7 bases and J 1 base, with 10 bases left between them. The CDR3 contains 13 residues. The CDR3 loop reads CASTLTENTEAFF. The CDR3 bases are TGTGCCAGCACCCTGACAGAGAACACTGAAGCTTTCTTT.

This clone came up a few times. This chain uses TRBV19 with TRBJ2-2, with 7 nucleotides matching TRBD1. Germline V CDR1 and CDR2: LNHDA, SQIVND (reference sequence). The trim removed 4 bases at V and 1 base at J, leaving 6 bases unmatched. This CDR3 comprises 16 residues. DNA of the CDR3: TGTGCCAGTAGTAGACCGGGACAGATGAACACCGGGGAGCTGTTTTTT. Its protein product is CASSRPGQMNTGELFF.

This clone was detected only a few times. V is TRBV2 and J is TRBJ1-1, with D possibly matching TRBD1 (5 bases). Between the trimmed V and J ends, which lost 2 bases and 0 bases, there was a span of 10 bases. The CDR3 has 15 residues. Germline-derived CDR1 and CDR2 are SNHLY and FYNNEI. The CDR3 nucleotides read TGTGCCAGCAGTGAACAGGGCTTCATGAACACTGAAGCTTTCTTT. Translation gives CASSEQGFMNTEAFF.

CDR3 nucleotides: TGTGCCAGCAGCGAGCGGGGGGAGCAGTTCTTC. Translating it yields CASSERGEQFF. The rearrangement joins TRBV28 to TRBJ2-1; 8 bases fit TRBD2. After removal of 6 bases from V and 10 bases from J, the junction contained 2 bases not matched to a gene. The CDR3 is 11 residues long. Per germline, CDR1 MDHEN and CDR2 SYDVKM.

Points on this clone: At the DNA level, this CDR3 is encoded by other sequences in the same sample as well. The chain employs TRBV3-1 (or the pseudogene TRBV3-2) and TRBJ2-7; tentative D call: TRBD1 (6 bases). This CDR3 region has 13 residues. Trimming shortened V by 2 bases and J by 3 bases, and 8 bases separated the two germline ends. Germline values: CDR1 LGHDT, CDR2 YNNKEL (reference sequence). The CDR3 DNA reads TGTGCCAGCAGCCAACGAGGGGGCTACGAGCAGTACTTC. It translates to CASSQRGGYEQYF.

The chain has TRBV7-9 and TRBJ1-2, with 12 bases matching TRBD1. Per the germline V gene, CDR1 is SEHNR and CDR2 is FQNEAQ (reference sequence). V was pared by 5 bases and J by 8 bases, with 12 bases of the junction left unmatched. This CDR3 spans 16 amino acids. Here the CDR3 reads CASSLTQGQGAQGYTF. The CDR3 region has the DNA TGTGCCAGCAGCCTCACGCAGGGACAGGGGGCGCAGGGCTACACCTTC.

This chain's CDR3 is CASSKSGSGEQYF. For the CDR3, the DNA is TGTGCCAGCAGTAAAAGCGGGAGTGGAGAGCAGTACTTC. This chain links TRBV7-3 with TRBJ2-7; 8 bases line up with TRBD2. Germline CDR1 SGHTA, CDR2 FQGTGA. The length of the CDR3 is 13 residues. Unmatched junction bases numbered 8, after V lost 6 bases and J lost 7 bases.

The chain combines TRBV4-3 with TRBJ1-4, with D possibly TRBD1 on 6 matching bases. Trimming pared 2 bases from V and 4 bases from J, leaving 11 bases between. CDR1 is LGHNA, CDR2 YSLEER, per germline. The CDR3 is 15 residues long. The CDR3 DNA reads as TGCGCCAGCAGCCAAAGAAAACAGGGTAATGAAAAACTGTTTTTT. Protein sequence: CASSQRKQGNEKLFF.

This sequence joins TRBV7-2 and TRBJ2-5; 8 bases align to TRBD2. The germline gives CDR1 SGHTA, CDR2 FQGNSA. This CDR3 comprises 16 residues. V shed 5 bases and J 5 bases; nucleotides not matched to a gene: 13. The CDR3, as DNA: TGTGCCAGCAGCATCGCCTCCGGCGGGGGGACTGAGACCCAGTACTTC. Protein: CASSIASGGGTETQYF.

The DNA of the CDR3 is TGTGCCAGCACCCCCTTCGCACGCGGACAGGGCGGAGCGGGCTACACCTTC. It translates to CASTPFARGQGGAGYTF. This chain links TRBV21-1 with TRBJ1-2; TRBD1 is the table's D call, not checked against the DNA. TRBV21-1 is a listed pseudogene. This CDR3 is 17 amino acids long.

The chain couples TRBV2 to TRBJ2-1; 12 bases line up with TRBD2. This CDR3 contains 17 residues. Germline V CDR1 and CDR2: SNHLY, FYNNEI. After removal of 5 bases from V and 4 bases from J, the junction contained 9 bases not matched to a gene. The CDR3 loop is CASSYSGLAGIYNEQFF. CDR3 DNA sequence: TGTGCCAGCAGTTACTCCGGACTAGCGGGGATTTACAATGAGCAGTTCTTC. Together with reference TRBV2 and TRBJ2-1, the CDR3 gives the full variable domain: EPEVTQTPSHQVTQMGQEVILRCVPISNHLYFYWYRQILGQKVEFLVSFYNNEISEKSEIFDDQFSVERPDGSNFTLKIRSTKLEDSAMYFCASSYSGLAGIYNEQFFGPGTRLTVL.

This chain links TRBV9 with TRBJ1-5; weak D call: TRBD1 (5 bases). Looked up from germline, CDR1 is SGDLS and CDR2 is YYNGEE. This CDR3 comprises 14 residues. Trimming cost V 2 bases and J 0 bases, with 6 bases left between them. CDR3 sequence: CASSVGGSNQPQHF. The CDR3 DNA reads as TGTGCCAGCAGCGTCGGGGGTAGCAATCAGCCCCAGCATTTT.

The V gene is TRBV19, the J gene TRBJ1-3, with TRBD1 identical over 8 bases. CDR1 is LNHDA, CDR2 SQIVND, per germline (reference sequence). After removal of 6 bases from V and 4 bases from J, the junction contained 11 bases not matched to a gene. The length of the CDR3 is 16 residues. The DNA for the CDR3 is TGTGCCAGTAGCCCATTCGCAGGGGGCGCCGGAAACACCATATATTTT. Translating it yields CASSPFAGGAGNTIYF.

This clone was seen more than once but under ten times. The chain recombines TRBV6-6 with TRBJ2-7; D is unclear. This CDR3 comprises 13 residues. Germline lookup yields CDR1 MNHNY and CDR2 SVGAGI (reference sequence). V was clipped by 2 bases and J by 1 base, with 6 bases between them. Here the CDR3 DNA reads TGTGCCAGCAGTTACGGAGCGTCCTACGAGCAGTACTTC. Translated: CASSYGASYEQYF.

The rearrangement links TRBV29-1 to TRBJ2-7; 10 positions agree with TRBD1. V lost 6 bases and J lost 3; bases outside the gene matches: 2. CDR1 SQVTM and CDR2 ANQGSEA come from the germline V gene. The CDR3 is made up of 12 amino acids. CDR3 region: CSVRDRGYEQYF. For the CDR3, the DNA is TGCAGCGTCCGGGACAGGGGCTACGAGCAGTACTTC.

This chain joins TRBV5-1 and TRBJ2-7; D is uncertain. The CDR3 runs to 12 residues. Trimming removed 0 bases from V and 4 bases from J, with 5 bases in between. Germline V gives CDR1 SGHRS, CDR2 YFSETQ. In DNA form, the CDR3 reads TGCGCCAGCAGCTTGGGCCTATACGAGCAGTACTTC. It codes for CASSLGLYEQYF. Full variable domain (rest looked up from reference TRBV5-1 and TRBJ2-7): KAGVTQTPRYLIKTRGQQVTLSCSPISGHRSVSWYQQTPGQGLQFLFEYFSETQRNKGNFPGRFSGRQFSNSRSEMNVSTLELGDSALYLCASSLGLYEQYFGPGTRLTVT.

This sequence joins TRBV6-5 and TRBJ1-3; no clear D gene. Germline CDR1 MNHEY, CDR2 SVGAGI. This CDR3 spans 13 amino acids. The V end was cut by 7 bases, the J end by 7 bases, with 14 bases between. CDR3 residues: CASTSPAQNTIYF. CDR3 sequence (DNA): TGTGCCAGCACTTCCCCCGCCCAGAACACCATATATTTT.